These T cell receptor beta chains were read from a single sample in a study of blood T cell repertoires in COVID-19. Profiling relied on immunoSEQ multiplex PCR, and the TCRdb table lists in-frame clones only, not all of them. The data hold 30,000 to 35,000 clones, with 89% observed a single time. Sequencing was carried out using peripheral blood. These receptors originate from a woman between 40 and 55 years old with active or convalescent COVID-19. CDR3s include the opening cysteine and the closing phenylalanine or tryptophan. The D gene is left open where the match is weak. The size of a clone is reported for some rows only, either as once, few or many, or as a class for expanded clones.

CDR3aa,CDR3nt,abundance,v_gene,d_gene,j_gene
CASSPFSGSSGNTIYF,TGTGCCAGCTCACCTTTTTCCGGTAGCTCTGGAAACACCATATATTTT,NA,TRBV18,NA,TRBJ1-3
CASSGSSGQGAGHYGYTF,TGTGCCAGCAGTGGGTCTTCGGGACAGGGGGCCGGGCACTATGGCTACACCTTC,NA,TRBV2,TRBD1,TRBJ1-2
CASEHAGVPETQYF,TGTGCCAGCGAACATGCGGGGGTACCAGAGACCCAGTACTTC,NA,TRBV6-6,TRBD2,TRBJ2-5
CASSQTPGTGGNYGYTF,TGTGCCAGCAGCCAAACCCCCGGGACAGGGGGCAACTATGGCTACACCTTC,NA,TRBV16,TRBD1,TRBJ1-2
CAWSTASGYTDTQYF,TGTGCCTGGAGTACGGCTAGCGGCTACACAGATACGCAGTATTTT,NA,TRBV30,TRBD2,TRBJ2-3
CASSPNGVGRTEAFF,TGTGCCAGCAGCCCAAACGGGGTAGGGCGGACTGAAGCTTTCTTT,few,TRBV7-3,NA,TRBJ1-1
CASSSPQKFGQGAGTQHF,TGTGCCAGCAGTTCGCCTCAAAAATTCGGACAGGGGGCGGGGACCCAGCATTTT,NA,TRBV28,TRBD1,TRBJ1-5
CASSPGQVNYGYTF,TGTGCCAGCAGCCCGGGACAGGTGAACTATGGCTACACCTTC,NA,TRBV7-2,TRBD1,TRBJ1-2
CASSERGGPQHF,TGTGCCAGCAGTGAGAGGGGGGGGCCCCAGCATTTT,NA,TRBV2,NA,TRBJ1-5
CASSLDEGTEAFF,TGTGCCAGCAGTTTAGACGAGGGCACTGAAGCTTTCTTT,NA,TRBV27,NA,TRBJ1-1
CASSVLAHRTDTQYF,TGTGCCAGCAGCGTTCTAGCGCACCGCACAGATACGCAGTATTTT,NA,TRBV9,NA,TRBJ2-3
CASSLAQGNQPQHF,TGTGCCAGCAGTTTAGCACAGGGGAATCAGCCCCAGCATTTT,NA,TRBV28,TRBD1,TRBJ1-5
CASRITGTAITEAFF,TGTGCCAGCCGAATAACCGGGACAGCAATCACTGAAGCTTTCTTT,once,TRBV19,TRBD1,TRBJ1-1
CATSDFWDRHTDTQYF,TGTGCCACCAGTGATTTTTGGGACAGGCACACAGATACGCAGTATTTT,NA,TRBV24-1,TRBD1,TRBJ2-3
CASSHDRVNEQFF,TGTGCCAGCAGTCACGACAGGGTCAATGAGCAGTTCTTC,NA,TRBV7-9,TRBD1,TRBJ2-1
CASSVGLGGQGAASGANVLTF,TGTGCCAGCAGCGTAGGTTTAGGGGGACAGGGGGCGGCCTCTGGGGCCAACGTCCTGACTTTC,NA,TRBV9,TRBD1,TRBJ2-6
CASQYRARGYGYTF,TGTGCCAGCCAGTACAGGGCCCGAGGGTATGGCTACACCTTC,NA,TRBV2,NA,TRBJ1-2
CASSVGAFDARGYTF,TGTGCCAGCAGCGTAGGGGCATTTGATGCTCGGGGCTACACCTTC,NA,TRBV9,NA,TRBJ1-2
CATSGTTPSTDTQYF,TGTGCCACCAGCGGGACTACCCCTAGCACAGATACGCAGTATTTT,NA,TRBV24-1,TRBD2,TRBJ2-3
CASLPETSTDTQYF,TGCGCCAGCCTCCCGGAGACTAGCACAGATACGCAGTATTTT,NA,TRBV5-1,NA,TRBJ2-3
CASSVDQGYWTSGGYEQYF,TGTGCCAGCAGCGTAGACCAAGGATACTGGACTAGCGGGGGGTACGAGCAGTACTTC,NA,TRBV9,TRBD2,TRBJ2-7
CASRPGTGKETQYF,TGTGCCAGCAGACCCGGGACAGGGAAAGAGACCCAGTACTTC,NA,TRBV6-5,TRBD1,TRBJ2-5
CASKGTEETQYF,TGTGCCAGCAAGGGGACAGAAGAGACCCAGTACTTC,few,TRBV28,TRBD1,TRBJ2-5
CASSRTSARMETQYF,TGTGCCAGTAGTAGGACTAGTGCTCGTATGGAGACCCAGTACTTC,NA,TRBV19,TRBD2,TRBJ2-5
CASSVSSGSLSYNEQFF,TGTGCCAGCAGCGTTTCTAGCGGGAGTTTGTCCTACAATGAGCAGTTCTTC,NA,TRBV9,TRBD2,TRBJ2-1
CASSLTGQGPREQYF,TGTGCCAGCAGTTTAACGGGACAGGGCCCCAGGGAGCAGTACTTC,NA,TRBV28,TRBD1,TRBJ2-7
CASSSDRTHLYEQYF,TGTGCCAGCAGTTCGGACAGGACACACCTATACGAGCAGTACTTC,once,TRBV11-2,TRBD1,TRBJ2-7